The T cell receptor beta chain described here comes from a study of OX40 agonist ivuxolimab in advanced cancers. The V and J ends lost 6 bases and 2 bases, in that order; junction bases with no gene match: 7. The CDR3 spans 14 residues. Germline V CDR1 and CDR2: SQVTM, ANQGSEA. On this clone: Its target is not known.

Measured with immunoSEQ multiplex PCR; TCRdb has only the in-frame clones, and not every one. The table records around 66,000 clones, 84% of them present only once. General study results and limits: CD8+ T cells averaged more expanded clones than CD4+. Both CD4+ and CD8+ T cell populations in blood had undergone clonal expansion by week 6 at 0.1 to 3.0 mg/kg.

This rearrangement joins TRBV29-1 to TRBJ1-3; TRBD1 matches at 7 bases. The TCR was taken from an adult with an advanced solid tumor such as melanoma, head and neck, liver or kidney cancer. Sequencing was performed on CD4+ or CD8+ T cells sorted from blood, taken in a trial of the OX40 agonist ivuxolimab. The CDR3 reads CSVRTGTAGNTIYF. CDR3 in DNA: TGCAGCGTGCGAACCGGGACAGCTGGAAACACCATATATTTT.